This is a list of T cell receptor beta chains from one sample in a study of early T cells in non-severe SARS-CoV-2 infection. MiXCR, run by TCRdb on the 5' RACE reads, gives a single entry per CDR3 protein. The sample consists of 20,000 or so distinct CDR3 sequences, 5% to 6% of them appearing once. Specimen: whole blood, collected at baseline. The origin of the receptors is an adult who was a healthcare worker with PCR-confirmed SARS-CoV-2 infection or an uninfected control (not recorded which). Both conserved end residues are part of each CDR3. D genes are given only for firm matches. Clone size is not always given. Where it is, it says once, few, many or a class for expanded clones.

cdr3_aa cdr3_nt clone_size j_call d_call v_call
CASSYIAGGYEQYF TGTGCCAGCAGCTACATAGCGGGGGGGTACGAGCAGTACTTC many TRBJ2-7 TRBD2 TRBV13
CASSLFGDNTGELFF TGTGCCAGCAGCTTATTTGGCGATAACACCGGGGAGCTGTTTTTT few TRBJ2-2 . TRBV11-3
CASSLLTGGFNQPQHF TGTGCCAGCAGCTTACTGACAGGTGGCTTTAATCAGCCCCAGCATTTT . TRBJ1-5 . TRBV7-2
CSVYRGQSTDTQYF TGCAGCGTCTACAGGGGGCAGAGCACAGATACGCAGTATTTT many TRBJ2-3 TRBD1 TRBV29-1
CSAILAGGYNEQFF TGCAGTGCGATTCTAGCGGGGGGCTACAATGAGCAGTTCTTC few TRBJ2-1 TRBD2 TRBV20-1
CASSGDFSSTDTQYF TGTGCCAGCAGCGGGGACTTTTCTAGCACAGATACGCAGTATTTT many TRBJ2-3 . TRBV9
CASSATSGESTDTQYF TGCGCCAGCAGTGCAACTAGCGGGGAGAGCACAGATACGCAGTATTTT many TRBJ2-3 TRBD2 TRBV10-1
CASSLEGSKLGTQYF TGTGCCAGCAGCTTAGAAGGCTCGAAACTAGGGACCCAGTACTTC . TRBJ2-5 . TRBV7-2
CASSQDVGGAILYEQYF TGCGCCAGCAGCCAAGACGTGGGTGGGGCGATCCTCTACGAGCAGTACTTC . TRBJ2-7 . TRBV4-3
CASSPGRNTEAFF TGTGCCAGCAGTCCGGGACGGAACACTGAAGCTTTCTTT medium-sized TRBJ1-1 . TRBV6-2/TRBV6-3
CASNFWGPQNIQYF TGTGCCAGCAACTTCTGGGGGCCCCAAAACATTCAGTACTTC . TRBJ2-4 . TRBV12-3/TRBV12-4
CASSPLPGASTGELFF TGTGCCAGCAGCCCGCTCCCGGGGGCAAGCACCGGGGAGCTGTTTTTT many TRBJ2-2 . TRBV5-6
CASSPPSAYEQYF TGTGCCAGCTCACCACCGTCGGCCTACGAGCAGTACTTC few TRBJ2-7 . TRBV18
CASSPFNSGANVLTF TGTGCCAGCAGCCCCTTCAACTCTGGGGCCAACGTCCTGACTTTC few TRBJ2-6 . TRBV7-6
CASSLGGQGAQYF TGTGCCAGCAGCTTAGGAGGGCAGGGGGCCCAGTACTTC many TRBJ2-5 TRBD1 TRBV7-2
CAINQSPQETQYF TGTGCCATCAACCAAAGTCCCCAAGAGACCCAGTACTTC . TRBJ2-5 . TRBV10-3
CAWKKWGHGEAFF TGTGCCTGGAAAAAGTGGGGCCATGGAGAAGCTTTCTTT few TRBJ1-1 . TRBV30
CASSLFDTIYF TGTGCCAGCAGCTTGTTCGACACCATATATTTT few TRBJ1-3 . TRBV5-4
CASGSTANYGHTF TGTGCCAGCGGCTCAACAGCTAACTATGGCCACACCTTC many TRBJ1-2 . TRBV12-3/TRBV12-4
CASSLGGGYEQYF TGTGCCAGCAGTTTAGGAGGGGGGTACGAGCAGTACTTC . TRBJ2-7 . TRBV12-3/TRBV12-4
CAWSGGGAEKLFF TGTGCCTGGAGTGGGGGGGGAGCTGAAAAACTGTTTTTT . TRBJ1-4 . TRBV30
CASSARGQENSGANVLTF TGTGCCAGCAGCGCCAGGGGGCAGGAAAACTCTGGGGCCAACGTCCTGACTTTC many TRBJ2-6 TRBD1 TRBV9
CASSPPISGTEAFF TGTGCCAGCTCACCACCGATTTCGGGTACTGAAGCTTTCTTT few TRBJ1-1 . TRBV18
CASSYSLGEGYEQYF TGTGCCAGCAGTTACTCGCTAGGGGAGGGCTACGAGCAGTACTTC many TRBJ2-7 TRBD2 TRBV6-5
CAISEAIYEQYF TGTGCCATCAGTGAGGCGATCTACGAGCAGTACTTC . TRBJ2-7 . TRBV10-3
CASSYPGNEQFF TGTGCCAGCAGTTATCCAGGAAATGAGCAGTTCTTC medium-sized TRBJ2-1 . TRBV27
CSTYSSGGTYNEQFF TGCAGCACCTACTCCAGCGGGGGGACGTACAATGAGCAGTTCTTC many TRBJ2-1 TRBD2 TRBV20-1
CSAPPPGQGAQAHSPLHF TGCAGTGCTCCCCCTCCGGGACAGGGGGCGCAGGCCCATTCACCCCTCCACTTT few TRBJ1-6 TRBD1 TRBV20-1
CASSPTGGGTGANVLIF TGTGCCAGCTCCCCAACAGGGGGCGGGACTGGGGCCAACGTCCTGATTTTC many TRBJ2-6 TRBD1 TRBV18
CSASPPAAGEITDTQYF TGCAGTGCTAGCCCCCCGGCAGCGGGGGAGATCACAGATACGCAGTATTTT few TRBJ2-3 TRBD2 TRBV20-1
CASSHTGGGGNQPQHF TGTGCCAGCAGCCACACAGGGGGTGGGGGCAATCAGCCCCAGCATTTT many TRBJ1-5 TRBD1 TRBV6-1
CASSLSGIRNQPQHF TGTGCCAGCAGCTTATCCGGGATTCGCAATCAGCCCCAGCATTTT . TRBJ1-5 . TRBV11-2
CASSPRSGPGAQYF TGTGCCAGCAGCCCACGTTCGGGCCCGGGGGCCCAGTACTTC many TRBJ2-5 . TRBV5-6
CATEQGPSYNEQFF TGTGCCACCGAACAGGGACCCTCCTACAATGAGCAGTTCTTC many TRBJ2-1 . TRBV24-1
CAISGQINEKLFF TGTGCCATCAGTGGACAGATTAATGAAAAACTGTTTTTT few TRBJ1-4 . TRBV10-3
CASSLSYRDQPQHF TGTGCCAGCAGCTTATCTTACAGGGATCAGCCCCAGCATTTT . TRBJ1-5 . TRBV7-6
CASSLLSGDYEQFF TGTGCCAGCAGCTTACTTAGCGGGGATTATGAGCAGTTCTTC medium-sized TRBJ2-1 TRBD2 TRBV11-3
CASSLAGNTQYF TGTGCCAGCAGCTTGGCCGGAAATACGCAGTATTTT few TRBJ2-3 . TRBV5-6
CASSFLGPYNEQFF TGTGCCAGCAGCTTCCTAGGGCCCTACAATGAGCAGTTCTTC many TRBJ2-1 . TRBV7-9
CASRTSSGLYTGELFF TGTGCCAGCAGGACTTCTAGCGGGTTATACACCGGGGAGCTGTTTTTT many TRBJ2-2 TRBD2 TRBV27
CATSDADSPSGANVLTF TGTGCCACCAGTGATGCGGACAGCCCCTCTGGGGCCAACGTCCTGACTTTC many TRBJ2-6 . TRBV24-1
CASSVGQHMNTEAFF TGTGCCAGCAGCGTAGGTCAGCACATGAACACTGAAGCTTTCTTT many TRBJ1-1 . TRBV9
CASSRRSGTGGKGNQPQHF TGTGCCAGCAGCCGGAGGTCCGGGACAGGGGGAAAGGGCAATCAGCCCCAGCATTTT many TRBJ1-5 TRBD1 TRBV5-4
CASSLGLAGNSYEQYF TGTGCCAGCAGCCTCGGACTAGCGGGTAACTCCTACGAGCAGTACTTC medium-sized TRBJ2-7 TRBD2 TRBV6-6
CASSPRDRGQPQHF TGTGCCAGCAGCCCCAGGGATCGGGGACAGCCCCAGCATTTT few TRBJ1-5 . TRBV7-9
CASSLVNRSTGELFF TGTGCCAGCAGCTTAGTGAACAGAAGCACCGGGGAGCTGTTTTTT medium-sized TRBJ2-2 . TRBV7-9